This T cell receptor beta chain was observed in a study of blood T cell repertoires in COVID-19. How the authors handled the data: Amplifying reference gene primers gave estimates of nucleated cell counts. Sequencing was performed with immunoSEQ multiplex PCR; in TCRdb, only in-frame clones are kept and a portion is missing. V and J calls plus clone size are reproduced from that table; the DNA served to infer D and trimming. Among about 54,000 clones, roughly 80% were seen once, and the ten largest hold 2% to 3%. Germline-derived CDR1 and CDR2 are SNHLY and FYNNEI. There are 13 residues in the CDR3. Trimming left V 5 bases short and J 7 bases short, with 12 bases between.

The receptor comes from a man aged 45-60 years with acute or convalescent COVID-19. Specimen: peripheral blood. The rearrangement joins TRBV2 to TRBJ2-1; weak D call: TRBD1 (6 bases). CDR3: CASSRTVANEQFF. The CDR3 DNA reads as TGTGCCAGCAGTAGGACAGTTGCAAATGAGCAGTTCTTC. Based on the CDR3 plus reference TRBV2 and TRBJ2-1, the full variable domain is EPEVTQTPSHQVTQMGQEVILRCVPISNHLYFYWYRQILGQKVEFLVSFYNNEISEKSEIFDDQFSVERPDGSNFTLKIRSTKLEDSAMYFCASSRTVANEQFFGPGTRLTVL.